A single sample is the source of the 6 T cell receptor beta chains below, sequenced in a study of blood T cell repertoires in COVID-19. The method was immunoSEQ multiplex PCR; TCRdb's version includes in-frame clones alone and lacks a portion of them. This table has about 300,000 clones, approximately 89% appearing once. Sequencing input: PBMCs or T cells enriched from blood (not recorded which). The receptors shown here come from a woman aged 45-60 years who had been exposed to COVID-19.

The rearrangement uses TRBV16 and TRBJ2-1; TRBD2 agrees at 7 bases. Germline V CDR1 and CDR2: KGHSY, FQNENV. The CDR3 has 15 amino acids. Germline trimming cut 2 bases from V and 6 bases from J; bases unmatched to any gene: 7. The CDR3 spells CASSQGGEVGNEQFF. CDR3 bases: TGTGCCAGCAGCCAAGGGGGGGAGGTCGGCAATGAGCAGTTCTTC. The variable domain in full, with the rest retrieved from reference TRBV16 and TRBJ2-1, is GEEVAQTPKHLVRGEGQKAKLYCAPIKGHSYVFWYQQVLKNEFKFLISFQNENVFDETGMPKERFSAKCLPNSPCSLEIQATKLEDSAVYFCASSQGGEVGNEQFFGPGTRLTVL.

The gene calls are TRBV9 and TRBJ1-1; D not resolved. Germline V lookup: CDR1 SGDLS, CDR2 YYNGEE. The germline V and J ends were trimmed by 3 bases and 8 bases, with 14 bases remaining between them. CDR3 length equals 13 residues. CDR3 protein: CASSAGSALEAFF. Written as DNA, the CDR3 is TGTGCCAGCAGCGCGGGGAGTGCCCTAGAAGCTTTCTTT.

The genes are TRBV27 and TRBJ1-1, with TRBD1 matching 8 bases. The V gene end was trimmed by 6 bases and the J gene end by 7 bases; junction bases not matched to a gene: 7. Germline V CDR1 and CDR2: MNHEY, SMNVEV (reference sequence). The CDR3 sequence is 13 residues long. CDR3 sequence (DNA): TGTGCCAGCAGACCGACAGGGGCTATTGAAGCTTTCTTT. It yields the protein CASRPTGAIEAFF.

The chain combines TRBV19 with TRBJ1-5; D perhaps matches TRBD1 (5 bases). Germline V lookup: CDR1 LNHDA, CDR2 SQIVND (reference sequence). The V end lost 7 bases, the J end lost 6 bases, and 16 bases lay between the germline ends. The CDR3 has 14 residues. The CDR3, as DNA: TGTGCCAGTACCATGGCAGGAGGGACTCAGCCCCAGCATTTT. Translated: CASTMAGGTQPQHF.

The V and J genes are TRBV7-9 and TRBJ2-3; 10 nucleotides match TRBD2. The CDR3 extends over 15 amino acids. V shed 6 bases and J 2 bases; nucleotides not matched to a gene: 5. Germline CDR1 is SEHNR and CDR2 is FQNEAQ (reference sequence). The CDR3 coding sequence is TGTGCCAGCAGTTCTAGCGGGGGTAACACAGATACGCAGTATTTT. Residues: CASSSSGGNTDTQYF.

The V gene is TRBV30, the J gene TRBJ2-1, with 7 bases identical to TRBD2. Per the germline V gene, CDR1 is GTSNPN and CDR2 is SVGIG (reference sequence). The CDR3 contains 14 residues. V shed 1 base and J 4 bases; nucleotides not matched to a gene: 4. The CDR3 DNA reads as TGTGCCTGGAGTGGAGCTAGCGGATACAATGAGCAGTTCTTC. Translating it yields CAWSGASGYNEQFF. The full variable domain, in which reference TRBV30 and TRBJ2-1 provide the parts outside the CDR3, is SQTIHQWPATLVQPVGSPLSLECTVEGTSNPNLYWYRQAAGRGLQLLFYSVGIGQISSEVPQNLSASRPQDRQFILSSKKLLLSDSGFYLCAWSGASGYNEQFFGPGTRLTVL.